The 32 T cell receptor beta chains below all came from one sample that was sequenced in a study of HIV-infected patients and healthy controls. About 500 ng RNA was reverse transcribed with alpha and beta constant-region primers. Each of the alpha and beta chains got its own library through chain-specific third strand synthesis with indices. TCRdb re-called the 5' RACE reads through MiXCR, storing one row per CDR3 protein. The table has around 5,300 distinct CDR3 sequences, approximately 20% seen once; the top ten hold 20% to 25%. The repertoire came from unfractionated whole blood and reflected all unsorted peripheral T cells. This sample comprised blood, obtained before antiretroviral therapy. These receptor sequences come from an adult with HIV infection.

Comments on this clonotype: A much larger clone is a single base away; this may be a read error. V gene TRBV3-1 combines with J gene TRBJ2-7, with D hard to call. CDR1 and CDR2 (germline): LGHDT, YNNKEL (reference sequence). The CDR3 spans 13 residues. The CDR3 sequence: CAISQAAAYEQYF. The CDR3 nucleotides read TGTGCCATCAGCCAAGCCGCGGCCTACGAGCAGTACTTC.

This clonotype is judged medium-sized. The chain carries TRBV12-3 or TRBV12-4 and TRBJ2-3; unclear D gene. This CDR3 is built from 14 residues. The ends were cut back, 6 bases at V and 6 bases at J, with 16 bases in the middle. The CDR3 spells CASSPNVLRDTQYF. The CDR3 DNA reads TGTGCCAGCAGCCCCAATGTTCTGAGGGATACGCAGTATTTT.

This clonotype has at least ten counts. This chain joins TRBV12-3 or TRBV12-4 and TRBJ2-5; D not resolved. V dropped 2 bases and J dropped 7 bases, with 5 bases sitting between them. The CDR3 sequence is 11 residues long. CDR3 region: CASSLLGTQYF. CDR3 DNA: TGTGCCAGCAGTTTACTGGGGACCCAGTACTTC.

With respect to this clonotype: Given a much more abundant clone one base away, this may be a read error. The V gene is TRBV28, the J gene TRBJ1-5; no definite D call. The CDR3 length is 12 residues. Per the germline V gene, CDR1 is MDHEN and CDR2 is SYDVKM. CDR3 nucleotides: TGTGCCAGCAGTCTCGAAGATCAGCCCCAGAATTTT. Amino acids: CASSLEDQPQNF.

This rearrangement joins TRBV7-2 to TRBJ1-5; the match to TRBD1 covers 7 bases. CDR1 and CDR2 (germline): SGHTA, FQGNSA. The CDR3 covers 15 residues. The J segment lost 4 bases and the V segment lost 5 bases, leaving 8 bases of the junction unmatched. CDR3 residues: CASSPTGQSNQPQHF. The DNA for the CDR3 is TGTGCCAGCAGCCCGACGGGACAGAGTAATCAGCCCCAGCATTTT.

As DNA, the CDR3 is TGTGCCAGTAGTATTGTGTTGGACTACAATGAGCAGTTCTTC. It yields the protein CASSIVLDYNEQFF. The chain couples TRBV19 to TRBJ2-1; D not resolved. V was trimmed by 3 bases and J by 3 bases, leaving 9 bases between them. CDR1 and CDR2 (germline): LNHDA, SQIVND (reference sequence). The CDR3 has 14 amino acids.

Remarks on this clonotype: At one of its ends the junction is not consistent with the germline gene, which may arise from a read error. The chain uses TRBV6-2 or TRBV6-3 and TRBJ2-1; the D call may be TRBD1 or TRBD2 (6 bases each). CDR3 length: 13 residues. Germline loops: CDR1 MNHEY, CDR2 SVGEGT. For the CDR3, the DNA is TGTGCCAGCAGCCCGGTGGGGGGCCCCCTCTCGGTCTTC. Its protein is CASSPVGGPLSVF.

Worth noting for this clonotype: This may be a read error: a much more frequent sequence differs by one nucleotide. This chain links TRBV2 with TRBJ1-2; D not resolved. The CDR3 sequence is 14 residues long. Looked up from germline, CDR1 is SNHLY and CDR2 is FYNNEI. The germline V and J ends were trimmed by 1 base and 6 bases, with 12 bases remaining between them. The CDR3 nucleotides read TGTGCCAGCAGTGAAGGACATCAACTCGATGGCTACACCTTC. This encodes CASSEGHQLDGYTF.

This clonotype was found once. A much larger clone differs from this one at a single base, so this may be a read error. V is TRBV19 and J is TRBJ2-1, with TRBD2 identical over 10 bases. After removal of 5 bases from V and 8 bases from J, the junction contained 12 bases not matched to a gene. The germline V gene has CDR1 LNHDA and CDR2 SQIVND (reference sequence). The CDR3 spans 16 residues. CDR3 residues: CASSWASGGTRYEQFF. CDR3 DNA sequence: TGTGCCAGTAGTTGGGCTAGCGGGGGTACTCGATATGAGCAGTTCTTC.

This clonotype is judged medium-sized. The V and J genes are TRBV3-1 and TRBJ1-2, with TRBD1 as a possible D gene (5 bases). V was trimmed by 3 bases and J by 6 bases, leaving 11 bases between them. This CDR3 region has 13 residues. Germline loops: CDR1 LGHDT, CDR2 YNNKEL (reference sequence). CDR3 loop: CASSHTGGDGYTF. In DNA, the CDR3 is TGTGCCAGCAGCCACACCGGGGGGGATGGCTACACCTTC.

This chain links TRBV27 with TRBJ2-2; perhaps TRBD2 as D (6 bases). CDR1 is MNHEY, CDR2 SMNVEV, per germline (reference sequence). CDR3 length: 12 amino acids. With 7 bases removed from V and 6 bases from J, the gap between germline ends came to 9 bases. The CDR3 loop reads CASNGRAGELFF. CDR3 nucleotides: TGTGCCAGCAACGGGAGAGCCGGGGAGCTGTTTTTT.

The sample holds many counts of this clonotype. The chain recombines TRBV4-2 with TRBJ1-1; 10 bases match TRBD1. The V segment lost 1 base and the J segment 6 bases; nucleotides outside the gene matches: 17. Germline V gene lookup returns CDR1 LGHNA and CDR2 YNFKEQ. This CDR3 comprises 19 residues. The CDR3 DNA follows: TGTGCCAGCAGCCAAGTCTCCCAAGGACAGGGGGACCTAGGGGCTGAAGCTTTCTTT. This encodes CASSQVSQGQGDLGAEAFF.

The count of this clonotype is one. The V gene is TRBV20-1, the J gene TRBJ1-3; D is perhaps TRBD1 (5 bases). The length of the CDR3 is 12 residues. Germline CDR1 is DFQATT and CDR2 is SNEGSKA (reference sequence). V was clipped by 6 bases and J by 2 bases, with 8 bases between them. The CDR3 here is CSARAPGNTIYF. For the CDR3, the DNA is TGCAGTGCCAGGGCCCCTGGAAACACCATATATTTT.

This clonotype has ten or more counts. CDR3 sequence (DNA): TGCGCCAGCAGCTGGGGACAAGACACTGAAGCTTTCTTT. The encoded protein is CASSWGQDTEAFF. V and J are TRBV5-1 and TRBJ1-1; D is perhaps TRBD1 (6 bases). V lost 3 bases and J lost 3, with 9 bases in between. From germline, CDR1 is SGHRS and CDR2 YFSETQ. The CDR3 has 13 amino acids.

This clonotype is classed as medium-sized. The rearrangement uses TRBV10-2 and TRBJ2-3, with D perhaps assigned TRBD1 or TRBD2 (6 bases each). Trimming cost V 6 bases and J 4 bases, with 11 bases left between them. This CDR3 is 13 amino acids long. The germline V gene has CDR1 WSHSY and CDR2 SAAADI. The CDR3 sequence is CASSGGIADTQYF. The DNA for the CDR3 is TGCGCCAGCAGCGGGGGCATAGCAGATACGCAGTATTTT.

This clonotype was recorded many times. The gene calls are TRBV20-1 and TRBJ1-1, with D maybe TRBD1 (5 bases). V was clipped by 5 bases and J by 1 base, with 14 bases between them. The CDR3 consists of 14 residues. The germline V gene has CDR1 DFQATT and CDR2 SNEGSKA (reference sequence). In nucleotides, the CDR3 is TGCAGTGCTGCCTCCCGCCAGGGGAACACTGAAGCTTTCTTT. This codes for CSAASRQGNTEAFF.

Sample share makes this clonotype medium-sized. J is TRBJ2-5 and V is TRBV24-1; 7 bases align to TRBD1. V was clipped by 5 bases and J by 1 base; unmatched bases: 3. Germline V gene lookup returns CDR1 KGHDR and CDR2 SFDVKD. The CDR3 has 14 amino acids. The CDR3 DNA follows: TGTGCCACCAGTGCCCGGACAGGCCAAGAGACCCAGTACTTC. This sequence encodes CATSARTGQETQYF.

By sample share, this clonotype is medium-sized. The chain carries TRBV4-3 and TRBJ2-1, with a possible D match to TRBD2 (6 bases). Germline V gives CDR1 LGHNA, CDR2 YSLEER. CDR3 size: 16 residues. Trimming removed 1 base at V and 3 bases at J, with 13 bases between. For the CDR3, the DNA is TGCGCCAGCAGCCAAGGTTTTAGCGGCCTCTACAATGAGCAGTTCTTC. Translating it yields CASSQGFSGLYNEQFF.

This clonotype was counted many times. The chain uses TRBV27 and TRBJ2-2; D is unresolved. The CDR3 has 13 amino acids. V lost 7 bases and J 2 bases, leaving 8 bases between the germline ends. Germline CDR1 MNHEY, CDR2 SMNVEV (reference sequence). The CDR3 DNA sequence: TGTGCCAGCATTGAGAGCAACACCGGGGAGCTGTTTTTT. Its protein product is CASIESNTGELFF.

This clonotype came up many times. The chain uses TRBV5-8 and TRBJ1-1; possibly TRBD1 for D (5 bases). The germline CDR1 and CDR2 sequences are SGHTS and YDEGEE. The length of the CDR3 is 12 residues. Trimming removed 2 bases from V and 4 bases from J, with 6 bases in between. The CDR3 protein is CASSFGGTEAFF. DNA for the CDR3: TGTGCCAGCAGCTTCGGGGGCACTGAAGCTTTCTTT.

This clonotype was picked up many times. The rearrangement links TRBV12-3 or TRBV12-4 to TRBJ1-2, with 10 positions matching TRBD1. There are 17 residues in the CDR3. Germline trimming cut 4 bases from V and 1 base from J; bases unmatched to any gene: 9. Written as DNA, the CDR3 is TGTGCCAGCAGTTCCGGGACAGGGGATGGAGATAACTATGGCTACACCTTC. Its translation is CASSSGTGDGDNYGYTF.

This clonotype ranks as medium-sized. V and J are TRBV7-2 and TRBJ2-7, with D uncertain. The CDR3 runs to 12 residues. CDR1 and CDR2 from the germline V gene are SGHTA and FQGNSA. Trimming stripped 1 base from V and 4 bases from J, with 5 bases between. CDR3 in DNA: TGTGCCAGCAGCTTAGACCTGTACGAGCAGTACTTC. It specifies CASSLDLYEQYF. Filled out from reference TRBV7-2 and TRBJ2-7, the complete variable domain reads GAGVSQSPSNKVTEKGKDVELRCDPISGHTALYWYRQSLGQGLEFLIYFQGNSAPDKSGLPSDRFSAERTGGSVSTLTIQRTQQEDSAVYLCASSLDLYEQYFGPGTRLTVT.

There are a few counts of this clonotype. V and J are TRBV18 and TRBJ2-5; no clear D. This CDR3 is built from 13 residues. Germline CDR1 is KGHSH and CDR2 is LQKENI. The V gene lost 1 base and the J gene lost 1 base, with 4 bases spanning the gap. CDR3 nucleotide sequence: TGTGCCAGCTCACCACAGTTCCAAGAGACCCAGTACTTC. Amino acid sequence: CASSPQFQETQYF. Full variable domain (remainder filled in from reference TRBV18 and TRBJ2-5): NAGVMQNPRHLVRRRGQEARLRCSPMKGHSHVYWYRQLPEEGLKFMVYLQKENIIDESGMPKERFSAEFPKEGPSILRIQQVVRGDSAAYFCASSPQFQETQYFGPGTRLLVL.

The chain is built from TRBV20-1 and TRBJ2-3; 12 bases are a match to TRBD2. The CDR3 spans 14 residues. The J segment lost 4 bases and the V segment lost 2 bases, leaving 1 base of the junction unmatched. Germline V gene data show CDR1 as DFQATT and CDR2 as SNEGSKA (reference sequence). The CDR3 loop is CSARRLAGADTQYF. CDR3 DNA sequence: TGCAGTGCTAGACGACTAGCGGGGGCAGATACGCAGTATTTT.

The sample holds many counts of this clonotype. V gene TRBV7-8 combines with J gene TRBJ1-1, with TRBD1 identical over 9 bases. V was clipped by 5 bases and J by 3 bases; unmatched bases: 7. This CDR3 is 15 amino acids long. Germline CDR1 is SGHVS and CDR2 is FQNEAQ. The CDR3 DNA follows: TGTGCCAGCAGCCCAGACAGGGGGTTGTACACTGAAGCTTTCTTT. Translation: CASSPDRGLYTEAFF. Looking up the rest from reference TRBV7-8 and TRBJ1-1 gives the full variable domain: GAGVSQSPRYKVAKRGQDVALRCDPISGHVSLFWYQQALGQGPEFLTYFQNEAQLDKSGLPSDRFFAERPEGSVSTLKIQRTQQEDSAVYLCASSPDRGLYTEAFFGQGTRLTVV.

About this clonotype itself: Possible read error: a much larger clone is one base away. The chain carries TRBV7-8 and TRBJ2-7; 7 positions agree with TRBD2. The V gene end was trimmed by 7 bases and the J gene end by 0 bases; junction bases not matched to a gene: 9. The CDR3 contains 15 residues. Germline CDR1 and CDR2: SGHVS and FQNEAQ. The CDR3, as DNA: TGTGCCAGCATCCCGGGGGGACCCAACTCCTACGAGCAGTACTTC. This gives the protein CASIPGGPNSYEQYF.

Relative to its sample, this clonotype is medium-sized. The chain combines TRBV9 with TRBJ1-1; no clear D. From germline, CDR1 is SGDLS and CDR2 YYNGEE. The V end was cut by 4 bases, the J end by 1 base, with 11 bases between. The CDR3 extends over 14 amino acids. The CDR3 reads CASSPSPRNTEAFF. The CDR3 nucleotides are TGTGCCAGCAGCCCAAGCCCCAGGAACACTGAAGCTTTCTTT.

The V gene is TRBV2, the J gene TRBJ2-3, with D possibly being TRBD1 or TRBD2 (5 bases each). Germline CDR1 SNHLY, CDR2 FYNNEI. Trimming took off 5 bases at V and 5 bases at J, with 23 bases between the two ends. CDR3 length equals 17 residues. The CDR3 spells CASSYTTGTAPGDTQYF. CDR3 nucleotides: TGTGCCAGCAGTTATACTACCGGGACCGCCCCGGGAGATACGCAGTATTTT.

Relative to its sample, this clonotype is medium-sized (0.01 to 0.1%). This chain connects TRBV15 to TRBJ1-3; a weak D match, TRBD1 (5 bases). Germline CDR1 and CDR2: LNHNV and YYDKDF (reference sequence). The CDR3 contains 14 residues. The V end was cut by 6 bases, the J end by 1 base, with 10 bases between. The CDR3 region has the DNA TGTGCCACCAGAGGGACGGAGTCTGGAAACACCATATATTTT. Protein: CATRGTESGNTIYF.

Comment on this clonotype: A junction boundary mismatches the germline segment, possibly from a read error. The V gene is TRBV14, the J gene TRBJ2-1, with a weak D call TRBD1 (5 bases). The CDR3 consists of 12 residues. Germline V lookup: CDR1 SGHDN, CDR2 FVKESK. The CDR3 bases are TGTGCCAGAAGCCTCTCAGGGAATGAGCAGTTCTTC. Translated: CARSLSGNEQFF.

The genes are TRBV19 and TRBJ1-1; D uncertain. The CDR3 spans 16 residues. Per germline, CDR1 LNHDA and CDR2 SQIVND (reference sequence). V lost 3 bases to trimming and J lost 4 bases, with 18 bases between them. This CDR3 reads CASSILPGRASTEAFF. The CDR3 nucleotides are TGTGCCAGTAGTATCTTACCGGGCCGGGCGAGCACTGAAGCTTTCTTT.

This chain connects TRBV2 to TRBJ2-7; 12 nucleotides match TRBD1. CDR1 and CDR2 (germline): SNHLY, FYNNEI. This CDR3 spans 14 amino acids. Trimming at V came to 8 bases and at J to 6 bases, leaving 8 bases not matched to a gene. The CDR3 loop reads CASGSGQGAAEQYF. CDR3 bases: TGTGCCAGCGGCTCGGGACAGGGGGCGGCCGAGCAGTACTTC.